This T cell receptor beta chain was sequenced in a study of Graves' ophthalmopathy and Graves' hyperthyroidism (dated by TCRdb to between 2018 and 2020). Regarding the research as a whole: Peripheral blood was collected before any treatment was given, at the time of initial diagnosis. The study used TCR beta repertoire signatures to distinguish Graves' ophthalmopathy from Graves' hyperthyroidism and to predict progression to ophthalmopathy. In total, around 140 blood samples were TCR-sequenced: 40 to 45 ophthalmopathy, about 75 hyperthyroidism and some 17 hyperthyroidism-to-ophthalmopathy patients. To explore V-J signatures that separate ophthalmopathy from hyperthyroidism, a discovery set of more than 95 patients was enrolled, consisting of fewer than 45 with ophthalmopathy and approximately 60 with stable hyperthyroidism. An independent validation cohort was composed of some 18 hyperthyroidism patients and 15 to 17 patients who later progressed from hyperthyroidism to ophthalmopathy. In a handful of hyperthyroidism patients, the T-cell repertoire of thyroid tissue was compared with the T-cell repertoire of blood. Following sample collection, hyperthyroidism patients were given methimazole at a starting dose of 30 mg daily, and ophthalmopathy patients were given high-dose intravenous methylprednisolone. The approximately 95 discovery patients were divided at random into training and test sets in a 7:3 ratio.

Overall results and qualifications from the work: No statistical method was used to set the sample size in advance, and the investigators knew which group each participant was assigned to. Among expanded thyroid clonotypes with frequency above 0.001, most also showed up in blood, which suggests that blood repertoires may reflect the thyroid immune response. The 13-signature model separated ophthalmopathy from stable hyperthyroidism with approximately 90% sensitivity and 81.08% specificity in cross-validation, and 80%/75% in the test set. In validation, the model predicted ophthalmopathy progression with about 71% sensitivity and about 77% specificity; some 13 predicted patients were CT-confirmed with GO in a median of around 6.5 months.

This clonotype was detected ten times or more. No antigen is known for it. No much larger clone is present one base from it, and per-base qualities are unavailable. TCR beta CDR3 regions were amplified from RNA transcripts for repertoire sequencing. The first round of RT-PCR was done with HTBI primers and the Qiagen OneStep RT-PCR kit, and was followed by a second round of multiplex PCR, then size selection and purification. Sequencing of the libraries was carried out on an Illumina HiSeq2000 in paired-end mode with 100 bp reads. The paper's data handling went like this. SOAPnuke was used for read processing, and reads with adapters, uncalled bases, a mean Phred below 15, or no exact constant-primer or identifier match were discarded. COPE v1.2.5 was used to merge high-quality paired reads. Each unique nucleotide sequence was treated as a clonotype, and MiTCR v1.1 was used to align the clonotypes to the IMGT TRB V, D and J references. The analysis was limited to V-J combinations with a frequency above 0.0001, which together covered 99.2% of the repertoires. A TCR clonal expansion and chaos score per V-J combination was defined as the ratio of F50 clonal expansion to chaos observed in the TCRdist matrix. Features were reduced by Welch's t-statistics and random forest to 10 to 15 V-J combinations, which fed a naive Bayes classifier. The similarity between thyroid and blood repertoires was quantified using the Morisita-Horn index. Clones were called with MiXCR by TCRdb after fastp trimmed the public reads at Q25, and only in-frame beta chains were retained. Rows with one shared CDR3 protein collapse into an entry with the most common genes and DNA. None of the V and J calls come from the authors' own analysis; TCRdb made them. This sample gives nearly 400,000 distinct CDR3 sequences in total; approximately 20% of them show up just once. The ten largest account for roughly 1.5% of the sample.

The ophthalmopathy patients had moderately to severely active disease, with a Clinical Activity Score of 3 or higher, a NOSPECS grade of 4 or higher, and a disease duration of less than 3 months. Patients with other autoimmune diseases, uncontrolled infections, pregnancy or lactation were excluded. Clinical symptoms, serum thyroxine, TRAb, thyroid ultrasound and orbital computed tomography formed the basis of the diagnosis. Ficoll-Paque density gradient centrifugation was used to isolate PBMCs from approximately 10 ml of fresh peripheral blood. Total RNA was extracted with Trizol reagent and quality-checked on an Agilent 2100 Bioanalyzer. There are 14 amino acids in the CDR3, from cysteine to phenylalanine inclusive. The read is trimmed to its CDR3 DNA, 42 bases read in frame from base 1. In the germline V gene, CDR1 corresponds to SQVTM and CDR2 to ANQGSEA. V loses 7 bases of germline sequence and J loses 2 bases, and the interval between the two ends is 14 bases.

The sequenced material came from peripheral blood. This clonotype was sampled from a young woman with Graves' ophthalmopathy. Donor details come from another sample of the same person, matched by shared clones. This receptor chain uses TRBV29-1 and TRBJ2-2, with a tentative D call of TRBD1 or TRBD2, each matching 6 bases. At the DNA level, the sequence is TGCAGCGCCGACGGGGGCCCAAACACCGGGGAGCTGTTTTTT. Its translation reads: CSADGGPNTGELFF.